This TCR beta chain was recovered during a study of T cell repertoires in cytomegalovirus infection. Overall study context: It can be stated that public TCR beta signatures indicated CMV infection as well as a matching HLA type.

TCRdb reprocessed the reads with MiXCR, giving one entry per CDR3 protein. The table records 300,000 to 400,000 distinct CDR3 sequences, under 35% of them present only once. Trimming shortened V by 7 bases and J by 11 bases, and 17 bases separated the two germline ends. Germline values: CDR1 MNHEY, CDR2 SMNVEV (reference sequence). The CDR3 has 13 amino acids. Remarks on this clonotype: The antigen remains unidentified.

The origin of this receptor is a human donor in good health (CMV status not recorded). Some clones in this sample may be carry-over from other donors' samples. The chain has TRBV27 and TRBJ1-4; no firm D call. This sample comprised cultured PBMCs, obtained from culture after CMV antigen stimulation. The CDR3 loop is CASMDLPGRKLFF. The CDR3 DNA follows: TGTGCCAGCATGGATCTACCGGGTCGGAAACTGTTTTTT.